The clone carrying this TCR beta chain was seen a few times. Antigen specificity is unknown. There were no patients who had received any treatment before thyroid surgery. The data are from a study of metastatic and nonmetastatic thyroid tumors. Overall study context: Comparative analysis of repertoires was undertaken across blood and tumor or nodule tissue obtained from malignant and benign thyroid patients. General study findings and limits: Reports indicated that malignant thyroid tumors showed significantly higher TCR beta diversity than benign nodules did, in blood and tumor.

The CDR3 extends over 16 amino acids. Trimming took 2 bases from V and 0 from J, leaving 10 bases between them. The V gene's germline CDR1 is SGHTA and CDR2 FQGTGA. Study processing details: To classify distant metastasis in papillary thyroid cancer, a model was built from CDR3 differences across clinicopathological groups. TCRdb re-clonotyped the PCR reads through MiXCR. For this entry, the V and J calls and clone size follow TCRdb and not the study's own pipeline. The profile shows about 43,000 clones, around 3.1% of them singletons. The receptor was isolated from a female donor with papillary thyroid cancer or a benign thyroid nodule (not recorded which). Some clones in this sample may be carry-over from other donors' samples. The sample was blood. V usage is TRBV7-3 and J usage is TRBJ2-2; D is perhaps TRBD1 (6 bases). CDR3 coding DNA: TGTGCCAGCAGCTTAGGTTCAGGGGCGAACACCGGGGAGCTGTTTTTT. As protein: CASSLGSGANTGELFF.